Below are 21 T cell receptor beta chains sequenced from a single sample in a study of PD-L1 blockade in urothelial cancer. Using immunoSEQ multiplex PCR, the repertoire was profiled, and TCRdb retains in-frame clones only, with some absent. The table shows fewer than 90,000 clones, with around 90% occurring only once. This sample's time point: peripheral blood 6 weeks after treatment start. This specimen was PBMCs, taken around atezolizumab (anti-PD-L1) treatment. All receptors derive from a woman over 75 with urothelial cancer.

The V gene is TRBV7-3, the J gene TRBJ2-3; D unclear. Germline V gene lookup returns CDR1 SGHTA and CDR2 FQGTGA. This CDR3 is built from 15 residues. V lost 4 bases and J lost 0, with 11 bases in between. The CDR3 DNA reads as TGTGCCAGCAGCTCCTTTATAACTAGCACAGATACGCAGTATTTT. Its translation: CASSSFITSTDTQYF. The variable domain in full, with the rest retrieved from reference TRBV7-3 and TRBJ2-3, is GAGVSQTPSNKVTEKGKYVELRCDPISGHTALYWYRQSLGQGPEFLIYFQGTGAADDSGLPNDRFFAVRPEGSVSTLKIQRTERGDSAVYLCASSSFITSTDTQYFGPGTRLTVL.

V and J are TRBV2 and TRBJ2-5, with 7 positions matching TRBD2. V dropped 7 bases and J dropped 9; count of bases not matched to a gene: 17. Germline V gene data show CDR1 as SNHLY and CDR2 as FYNNEI. CDR3 length equals 15 residues. The CDR3 loop is CASTQSTSAPQAQYF. The DNA of the CDR3 is TGTGCCAGCACCCAGAGCACTAGCGCCCCCCAAGCCCAGTACTTC.

The gene calls are TRBV5-1 and TRBJ1-4; D remains ambiguous. This CDR3 region has 15 residues. Trimming removed 3 bases from V and 7 bases from J, with 16 bases in between. The germline V gene has CDR1 SGHRS and CDR2 YFSETQ. The CDR3 here is CASSWTVSAGEKLFF. In DNA form, the CDR3 reads TGCGCCAGCAGCTGGACCGTTTCGGCGGGTGAAAAACTGTTTTTT.

The chain is built from TRBV5-4 and TRBJ2-3; D gene unclear. The V and J ends lost 4 bases and 1 base respectively, with 10 bases between them. The CDR3 is 14 amino acids. Germline V gene data show CDR1 as SGHNT and CDR2 as YYREEE (reference sequence). The CDR3 reads CASSRYAGTDTQYF. The CDR3 DNA is TGTGCCAGCAGCAGATATGCGGGCACAGATACGCAGTATTTT. Based on the CDR3 plus reference TRBV5-4 and TRBJ2-3, the full variable domain is ETGVTQSPTHLIKTRGQQVTLRCSSQSGHNTVSWYQQALGQGPQFIFQYYREEENGRGNFPPRFSGLQFPNYSSELNVNALELDDSALYLCASSRYAGTDTQYFGPGTRLTVL.

J is TRBJ2-1 and V is TRBV5-1; 14 nucleotides align to TRBD2. Germline CDR1 is SGHRS and CDR2 is YFSETQ. Trimming cost V 7 bases and J 8 bases; bases outside gene matches: 11. The CDR3 consists of 16 residues. CDR3 residues: CASYRGGTSGSYEQFF. The CDR3 coding sequence is TGCGCCAGCTACCGGGGGGGGACTAGCGGGAGCTATGAGCAGTTCTTC.

The chain uses TRBV18 and TRBJ2-2; 12 bases fit TRBD2. Germline values: CDR1 KGHSH, CDR2 LQKENI. The CDR3 covers 16 residues. V gave up 5 bases and J gave up 2 bases; unmatched junction bases: 3. In DNA, the CDR3 is TGTGCCAGCTCAGAGACTAGCGGGAGAAACACCGGGGAGCTGTTTTTT. Its translation: CASSETSGRNTGELFF.

The chain has TRBV6-5 and TRBJ1-1; the D gene is possibly TRBD1 (6 bases). Germline V lookup: CDR1 MNHEY, CDR2 SVGAGI. V gave up 5 bases and J gave up 2 bases, with 12 bases separating them. The CDR3 is 14 amino acids. The CDR3 loop reads CASSPSGQNTEAFF. CDR3 bases: TGTGCCAGCAGTCCCTCGGGACAAAACACTGAAGCTTTCTTT.

The chain employs TRBV18 and TRBJ1-4; weak D call: TRBD1 (5 bases). The CDR3 length is 15 residues. The V gene's germline CDR1 is KGHSH and CDR2 LQKENI. V lost 2 bases to trimming and J lost 3 bases, with 10 bases between them. CDR3 residues: CASSPGAMANEKLFF. DNA of the CDR3: TGTGCCAGCTCACCAGGGGCGATGGCTAATGAAAAACTGTTTTTT.

V is TRBV10-3 and J is TRBJ1-3, with D unclear. Germline V CDR1 and CDR2: ENHRY, SYGVKD. Trimming took off 8 bases at V and 2 bases at J, with 16 bases between the two ends. This CDR3 has 15 amino acids. Here the CDR3 DNA reads TGTGCCATCGTCTCCGGGTTAGCGCCTGGAAACACCATATATTTT. Encoded protein: CAIVSGLAPGNTIYF.

This chain links TRBV11-2 with TRBJ2-7; TRBD2 aligns across 10 bases. The CDR3 totals 15 residues. Germline CDR1 SGHAT, CDR2 FQNNGV. Trimming cost V 1 base and J 7 bases; bases outside gene matches: 7. The CDR3 protein is CASSLALAGEVEQYF. The CDR3 bases are TGTGCCAGCAGCTTAGCCCTAGCGGGAGAAGTGGAGCAGTACTTC.

This chain joins TRBV5-1 and TRBJ2-2; D perhaps matches TRBD2 (6 bases). V shed 2 bases and J shed 1 base, with 9 bases lying between them. The CDR3 spans 15 residues. CDR1 SGHRS and CDR2 YFSETQ come from the germline V gene. CDR3 bases: TGCGCCAGCAGCTTTTCGGGGGAGAACACCGGGGAGCTGTTTTTT. Translation: CASSFSGENTGELFF.

The V gene is TRBV6-6, the J gene TRBJ1-3, with 8 positions matching TRBD1. Germline V gives CDR1 MNHNY, CDR2 SVGAGI (reference sequence). The CDR3 length is 16 residues. V was clipped by 2 bases and J by 4 bases; unmatched bases: 7. The CDR3 sequence is CASSYGTGLSGNTIYF. CDR3 DNA sequence: TGTGCCAGCAGTTACGGGACAGGCCTTTCAGGAAACACCATATATTTT.

The chain uses TRBV9 and TRBJ2-2; a weak D match, TRBD2 (6 bases). This CDR3 has 18 amino acids. V lost 5 bases and J lost 1, with 21 bases in between. Germline CDR1 and CDR2: SGDLS and YYNGEE. CDR3 protein: CASSLALLGRQNTGELFF. The DNA of the CDR3 is TGTGCCAGCAGTCTAGCGCTTTTGGGGCGCCAGAACACCGGGGAGCTGTTTTTT.

The chain combines TRBV7-3 with TRBJ2-5; tentatively, D is TRBD2 (5 bases). CDR3 length: 13 amino acids. Trimming left V 2 bases short and J 5 bases short, with 9 bases between. Germline V gives CDR1 SGHTA, CDR2 FQGTGA. The CDR3 nucleotides read TGTGCCAGCAGCTTAGGTAGAGGGGAGACCCAGTACTTC. This sequence encodes CASSLGRGETQYF.

The chain combines TRBV4-2 with TRBJ2-1; 8 nucleotides agree with TRBD2. The germline CDR1 and CDR2 sequences are LGHNA and YNFKEQ. The CDR3 length is 15 residues. V lost 0 bases, J lost 7 bases, and 5 bases stayed unmatched. The CDR3 here is CASSQEASGQNEQFF. The DNA for the CDR3 is TGTGCCAGCAGCCAAGAGGCTAGCGGGCAGAATGAGCAGTTCTTC.

The CDR3 region is CASSTKTGGSGNTIYF. The CDR3 DNA reads TGTGCCAGCTCAACAAAAACAGGGGGCAGTGGAAACACCATATATTTT. V gene TRBV18 combines with J gene TRBJ1-3, with 9 bases matching TRBD1. This CDR3 is built from 16 residues. V trimming: 5 bases; J trimming: 3 bases; junction bases outside the gene matches: 8. CDR1 is KGHSH and CDR2 is LQKENI in the germline V gene.

The chain has TRBV5-1 and TRBJ2-1; 10 positions match TRBD2. The V gene's germline CDR1 is SGHRS and CDR2 YFSETQ. The CDR3 is made up of 16 amino acids. Trimming removed 4 bases from V and 7 bases from J; junction bases left unmatched: 11. The CDR3 DNA follows: TGCGCCAGCAGCCCCAATAGCGGGAGGCTTAATAATGAGCAGTTCTTC. It translates to CASSPNSGRLNNEQFF.

A word on this clone: It is likely a read error, because the conserved phenylalanine at the end of the CDR3 is missing. The rearrangement joins TRBV25-1 to TRBJ2-7, with 8 bases lining up with TRBD1. CDR1 and CDR2 from the germline V gene are MGHDK and SYGVNS. V lost 6 bases, J lost 4 bases, and 5 bases stayed unmatched. The CDR3 consists of 13 residues. The CDR3 spells CASSQGAPYEQYL. CDR3 sequence (DNA): TGTGCCAGCAGCCAGGGGGCGCCGTACGAGCAGTACCTC.

The J gene is TRBJ2-5, the V gene TRBV2; 7 nucleotides align to TRBD1. Per the germline V gene, CDR1 is SNHLY and CDR2 is FYNNEI. Unmatched junction bases numbered 12, after V lost 6 bases and J lost 5 bases. The CDR3 loop spans 15 amino acids. CDR3 loop: CASSPTGIYRETQYF. The CDR3 bases are TGTGCCAGCAGCCCGACAGGGATTTATAGGGAGACCCAGTACTTC.

The rearrangement links TRBV5-1 to TRBJ2-7; D is uncertain. With 0 bases removed from V and 7 bases from J, the gap between germline ends came to 14 bases. This CDR3 is built from 14 residues. The germline V gene encodes CDR1 SGHRS and CDR2 YFSETQ. The CDR3 region has the DNA TGCGCCAGCAGCTTGGGAACCCCAACGGGTGAGCAGTACTTC. It specifies CASSLGTPTGEQYF.

V and J are TRBV9 and TRBJ2-1, with D tentatively TRBD2 (6 bases). The germline V gene has CDR1 SGDLS and CDR2 YYNGEE. Trimming took off 3 bases at V and 9 bases at J, with 19 bases between the two ends. The CDR3 totals 15 residues. The CDR3 loop reads CASSGSRRAGGEQFF. In nucleotides, the CDR3 is TGTGCCAGCAGCGGTAGCCGGAGGGCAGGCGGTGAGCAGTTCTTC.